This T cell receptor beta chain was found in a study of a mutant IDH1 vaccine in newly diagnosed glioma (dated by TCRdb to the early 2020s). Looking at the study overall: Vaccination was initiated 4-6 weeks after radiotherapy alone, or concurrently with temozolomide cycles in the chemotherapy-containing groups. Of the approximately 34 patients who were treated, 62.5% were male and roughly 38% were female, and the mean age was about 40 years. Six visits were used for peripheral blood collection: V03 (baseline), V05, V07, V10, V12 and V13. Visit V12 was the week-35 safety follow-up and visit V13 was the week-47 end of study. Longitudinal TCRB deep sequencing was done for some 25 treated patients, wherever samples were available for exploratory analyses. Before enrollment, most patients had been given radiochemotherapy with temozolomide as standard therapy, while the rest had received either radiotherapy alone or temozolomide alone.

What the research found in general, with its limitations: Immune responses induced by the vaccine were seen in 90% to 95% of patients across multiple MHC alleles. It was noted by the authors that analyses of patient blood samples could not be reproduced owing to sample limitations. No apparent relationship was observed between pseudoprogression and alterations in the top peripheral T cell clonotypes detected by TCRB sequencing. Selection of PBMC samples for TCRB deep sequencing was based on availability.

This clone appeared a single time. Its antigen is currently not known. Base qualities are missing; no much larger clone stands one base away. The library was obtained by the immunoSEQ multiplex PCR assay. Rearranged TCR beta chain sequences were amplified with the hsTCRB Kit following the manufacturer's protocol. Sequencing of TCRB libraries was carried out on an Illumina MiSeq. From the authors' description of their analysis: Demultiplexing, trimming and gene mapping were performed with the kit vendor's proprietary platform. TCRdb took this table from immuneACCESS and kept in-frame rearrangements with V and J called. Such tables lack part of the clones; where checked against another copy, unresolved V genes explain under half of the gap, and the rest is unexplained. For V, J and clone size, that table is used; D and trimming come from the DNA. The sample table lists roughly 22,000 clones, about four fifths of them with a count of one. The ten biggest clones cover 3.5% to 4% of the sample.

Ends trimmed: V by 1 base, J by 7 bases; bases unmatched to a gene: 0. The CDR3 numbers 14 residues from cysteine through phenylalanine. The kept DNA is CDR3 alone, 42 bases in frame from the first base. The germline V gene supplies CDR1 SGHNT and CDR2 YENEEA. In light of the paper, this sample's time point label describes: week 47, end of study. A 20-mer mutant IDH1 peptide at 300 micrograms in Montanide made up each vaccine dose, which was injected subcutaneously together with topical imiquimod. Across visits V03 through V10, patients got a total of eight vaccinations, given in weeks 1, 3, 5, 7, 11, 15, 19 and 23. Donors had newly diagnosed WHO grade 3 or 4 IDH1-mutant astrocytomas with loss of nuclear ATRX. The samples were drawn from NOA16, a multicentre, single-arm, open-label phase I trial in Germany that tested a mutant IDH1 peptide vaccine in humans for the first time. Genomic DNA for TCRB sequencing was isolated from EDTA blood with the DNeasy Blood and Tissue Kit.

The specimen comprised PBMCs, sampled from a glioma patient whose treatment included an IDH1 peptide vaccine. This chain joins TRBV11-3 to TRBJ1-6; 8 bases in between match TRBD1. The TCR originated in a man aged 35 to 55 with glioma. Some clones in this sample may be carry-over from other donors' samples. The nucleotide sequence reads TGTGCCAGCAGCTTAGGGGACAGGAATTCACCCCTCCACTTT. The encoded protein is CASSLGDRNSPLHF.